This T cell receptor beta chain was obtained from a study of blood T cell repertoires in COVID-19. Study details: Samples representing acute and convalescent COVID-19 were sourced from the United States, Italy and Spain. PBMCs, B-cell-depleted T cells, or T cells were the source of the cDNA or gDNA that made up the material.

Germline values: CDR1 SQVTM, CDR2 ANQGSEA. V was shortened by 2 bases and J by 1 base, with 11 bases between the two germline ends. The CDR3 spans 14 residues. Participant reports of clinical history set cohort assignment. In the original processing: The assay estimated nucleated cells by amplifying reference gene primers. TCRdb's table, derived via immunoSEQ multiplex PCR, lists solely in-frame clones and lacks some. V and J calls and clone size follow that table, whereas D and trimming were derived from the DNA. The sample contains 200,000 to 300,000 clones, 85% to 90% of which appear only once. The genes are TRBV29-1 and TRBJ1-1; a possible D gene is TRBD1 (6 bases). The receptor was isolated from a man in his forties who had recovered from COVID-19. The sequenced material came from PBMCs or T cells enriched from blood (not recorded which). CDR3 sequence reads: CSVEQGPANTEAFF. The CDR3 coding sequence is TGCAGCGTTGAACAGGGGCCGGCGAACACTGAAGCTTTCTTT.